This record looks at one T cell receptor beta chain sequence and its context. What it binds is unknown. TCRdb re-called the RT-PCR reads through MiXCR, storing one row per CDR3 protein. The sample includes more than 550,000 distinct CDR3 sequences, 10% to 15% of them seen just once. This record belongs to a study of response to subunit inactivated influenza vaccine. General study findings and limits: The authors suggested that few new T cells are recruited per seasonal influenza vaccination.

The V segment lost 1 base and the J segment 5 bases; nucleotides outside the gene matches: 3. The CDR3 is 14 residues long. Germline CDR1 is KGHSH and CDR2 is LQKENI. The J gene is TRBJ2-3, the V gene TRBV18; TRBD2 aligns across 7 bases. The sequenced sample was PBMCs from blood, obtained on the day of vaccination. The TCR comes from a man between 50 and 59 years old who received an inactivated influenza vaccine. In DNA, the CDR3 is TGTGCCAGCTCACCACAGCGGGACGTAGATACGCAGTATTTT. Amino acids: CASSPQRDVDTQYF. The whole variable domain, filled in from reference TRBV18 and TRBJ2-3, reads NAGVMQNPRHLVRRRGQEARLRCSPMKGHSHVYWYRQLPEEGLKFMVYLQKENIIDESGMPKERFSAEFPKEGPSILRIQQVVRGDSAAYFCASSPQRDVDTQYFGPGTRLTVL.